The 19 T cell receptor beta chains given below trace back to one sample, sequenced in a study of cytomegalovirus exposure and HLA in healthy donors. Primers for the PCR totalled 60 Vbeta and 13 Jbeta. Libraries were prepared by immunoSEQ multiplex PCR; TCRdb keeps only in-frame clonotypes and omits some of them. In the table there are roughly 100,000 clones, about 80% of which are singletons. The specimen sequenced was PBMCs. The receptors come from a human donor in good health.

V gene TRBV21-1 combines with J gene TRBJ1-2; TRBD1, the table's D call, was not compared with the DNA. TRBV21-1 is noted as a pseudogene. The CDR3 spans 14 residues. The DNA of the CDR3 is TGTGCCAGCAGCAAAGCTCTCAGGGTCGGCGGCTACACCTTC. It is translated as CASSKALRVGGYTF.

This chain uses TRBV4-1 with TRBJ2-7; D unclear. This CDR3 has 15 residues. CDR1 MGHRA and CDR2 YSYEKL come from the germline V gene. Trimming pared 0 bases from V and 1 base from J, leaving 10 bases between. CDR3 in amino acids: CASSQDRTYSYEQYF. CDR3 nucleotides: TGCGCCAGCAGCCAAGATCGAACTTATTCCTACGAGCAGTACTTC.

The V gene is TRBV28, the J gene TRBJ1-1, with TRBD1 matching 9 bases. Germline V CDR1 and CDR2: MDHEN, SYDVKM. The CDR3 has 13 amino acids. V lost 11 bases, J lost 5 bases, and 9 bases stayed unmatched. The CDR3 region has the DNA TGTGCCCTACGGGGACAGGGCGGGACTGAAGCTTTCTTT. Residues: CALRGQGGTEAFF. Supplemented by reference TRBV28 and TRBJ1-1, the full variable domain reads DVKVTQSSRYLVKRTGEKVFLECVQDMDHENMFWYRQDPGLGLRLIYFSYDVKMKEKGDIPEGYSVSREKKERFSLILESASTNQTSMYLCALRGQGGTEAFFGQGTRLTVV.

The chain links TRBV9 to TRBJ2-2, with TRBD2 matching over 10 bases. V lost 5 bases and J lost 4; bases outside the gene matches: 8. Germline loops: CDR1 SGDLS, CDR2 YYNGEE. The CDR3 contains 16 residues. CDR3 in amino acids: CASSESGGAFTGELFF. DNA for the CDR3: TGTGCCAGCAGTGAGAGCGGGGGGGCCTTCACCGGGGAGCTGTTTTTT.

The V gene is TRBV30, the J gene TRBJ1-6, with 10 bases matching TRBD1. This CDR3 is 14 amino acids long. Germline lookup yields CDR1 GTSNPN and CDR2 SVGIG (reference sequence). With V trimmed by 1 base and J by 10 bases, 4 bases remained unmatched. The CDR3 nucleotides are TGTGCCTGGAGTGCCGGGACAGGGGACTCACCCCTCCACTTT. Translating gives CAWSAGTGDSPLHF.

Comments on this clone: This sample also contains other DNA sequences that code for the same CDR3. The V and J genes are TRBV5-4 and TRBJ1-2; D uncertain. This CDR3 spans 13 amino acids. CDR1 and CDR2 (germline): SGHNT, YYREEE (reference sequence). Trimming removed 0 bases from V and 2 bases from J, with 5 bases in between. In DNA, the CDR3 is TGTGCCAGCAGCTTGGGGCAGAACTATGGCTACACCTTC. Its translation: CASSLGQNYGYTF. Drawing the rest from reference TRBV5-4 and TRBJ1-2, the complete variable domain is ETGVTQSPTHLIKTRGQQVTLRCSSQSGHNTVSWYQQALGQGPQFIFQYYREEENGRGNFPPRFSGLQFPNYSSELNVNALELDDSALYLCASSLGQNYGYTFGSGTRLTVV.

The gene calls are TRBV5-1 and TRBJ2-5; TRBD2 matches at 10 bases. Losses at the gene ends were 4 bases for V and 0 bases for J; bases not matched to a gene: 6. Looked up from germline, CDR1 is SGHRS and CDR2 is YFSETQ. The CDR3 length is 16 residues. CDR3 residues: CASSHRGTSDQETQYF. The CDR3 coding sequence is TGCGCCAGCAGCCACCGAGGGACTAGCGACCAAGAGACCCAGTACTTC.

The CDR3 DNA reads TGTGCCAGTATCCCGACAAGGACAGGGTCAAAGACTGAAGCTTTCTTT. Its protein is CASIPTRTGSKTEAFF. This rearrangement joins TRBV19 to TRBJ1-1, with 8 bases lining up with TRBD1. Germline V gene data show CDR1 as LNHDA and CDR2 as SQIVND (reference sequence). This CDR3 comprises 16 residues. With V trimmed by 7 bases and J by 5 bases, 15 bases remained unmatched.

V is TRBV29-1 and J is TRBJ2-7; a weak D match, TRBD1 (6 bases). The germline V gene encodes CDR1 SQVTM and CDR2 ANQGSEA. V was clipped by 5 bases and J by 2 bases, with 13 bases between them. The CDR3 is 13 amino acids. In nucleotides, the CDR3 is TGCAGCGTTACAGGGTACAATGCCTACGAGCAGTACTTC. This sequence encodes CSVTGYNAYEQYF.

The V gene is TRBV4-3, the J gene TRBJ2-7; TRBD2 matches 7 bases. Germline CDR1 is LGHNA and CDR2 is YSLEER. Trimming took 5 bases from V and 3 from J; bases not matched to a gene: 13. The CDR3 runs to 16 residues. CDR3 loop: CASSYWSGKEGYEQYF. CDR3 nucleotide sequence: TGCGCCAGCAGCTACTGGAGCGGGAAGGAAGGCTACGAGCAGTACTTC.

The V call is TRBV28, the J call TRBJ1-1; weak D call: TRBD1 (6 bases). The ends were cut back, 6 bases at V and 1 base at J, with 15 bases in the middle. The length of the CDR3 is 15 residues. Germline V gene sequence: CDR1 MDHEN, CDR2 SYDVKM. This CDR3 reads CASRGSGHKNTEAFF. The CDR3 bases are TGTGCCAGCAGGGGCTCGGGACATAAGAACACTGAAGCTTTCTTT. The variable domain in full, completed from reference TRBV28 and TRBJ1-1, reads DVKVTQSSRYLVKRTGEKVFLECVQDMDHENMFWYRQDPGLGLRLIYFSYDVKMKEKGDIPEGYSVSREKKERFSLILESASTNQTSMYLCASRGSGHKNTEAFFGQGTRLTVV.

The chain links TRBV7-2 to TRBJ1-2; D ambiguous. This CDR3 is built from 16 residues. Germline V lookup: CDR1 SGHTA, CDR2 FQGNSA. The germline V and J ends were trimmed by 1 base and 5 bases, with 17 bases remaining between them. This CDR3 is CASSLDFAGSGYGYTF. The DNA for the CDR3 is TGTGCCAGCAGCTTAGATTTTGCGGGATCGGGATATGGCTACACCTTC.

CDR3 sequence reads: CASSSGGGQARGYTF. The CDR3 coding sequence is TGTGCCAGCAGTTCCGGGGGGGGGCAAGCACGCGGCTACACCTTC. J is TRBJ1-2 and V is TRBV6-5, with D possibly being TRBD1 (6 bases). Trimming removed 4 bases at V and 8 bases at J, with 20 bases between. The germline V gene has CDR1 MNHEY and CDR2 SVGAGI. This CDR3 is built from 15 residues.

The chain is built from TRBV12-5 and TRBJ2-7, with D unresolved. Germline V gene data show CDR1 as LGHNT and CDR2 as FRNRAP. The CDR3 contains 13 residues. Trimming removed 5 bases from V and 0 bases from J, with 8 bases in between. As DNA, the CDR3 is TGTGCTAGTGGTCCACAGTTCTCCTACGAGCAGTACTTC. Translation: CASGPQFSYEQYF.

This clone was counted only a few times. The chain has TRBV6-1 and TRBJ1-5; 9 positions match TRBD1. Germline CDR1 MNHNS, CDR2 SASEGT. The CDR3 consists of 15 residues. The V segment lost 9 bases and the J segment 7 bases; nucleotides outside the gene matches: 13. CDR3 in amino acids: CASQRGDRVKQPQHF. CDR3 DNA: TGTGCCAGTCAGAGGGGGGACAGGGTTAAACAGCCCCAGCATTTT.

The chain is built from TRBV9 and TRBJ2-3, with 8 bases that match TRBD2. This CDR3 has 16 amino acids. From germline, CDR1 is SGDLS and CDR2 YYNGEE. Trimming at V came to 3 bases and at J to 0 bases, leaving 6 bases not matched to a gene. Written as DNA, the CDR3 is TGTGCCAGCAGCGGGTTTAGCGGGATTAGCACAGATACGCAGTATTTT. This codes for CASSGFSGISTDTQYF.

This clone came up a few times. The chain employs TRBV4-3 and TRBJ1-3; 7 bases line up with TRBD1. Germline-derived CDR1 and CDR2 are LGHNA and YSLEER. Losses at the gene ends were 1 base for V and 4 bases for J; bases not matched to a gene: 19. This CDR3 is 20 amino acids long. CDR3 residues: CASSQGRGGQASSAGNTIYF. In DNA, the CDR3 is TGCGCCAGCAGCCAAGGCAGGGGAGGACAGGCCTCGTCAGCGGGAAACACCATATATTTT.

In DNA, the CDR3 is TGCGCCAGCAGCCAAGATGGGATAGCGGGGGACATACTCTACAATGAGCAGTTCTTC. Translated: CASSQDGIAGDILYNEQFF. The chain recombines TRBV4-3 with TRBJ2-1, with 9 positions matching TRBD2. The trim removed 0 bases at V and 3 bases at J, leaving 12 bases unmatched. Germline V lookup: CDR1 LGHNA, CDR2 YSLEER. The CDR3 contains 19 residues.

The V gene is TRBV15, the J gene TRBJ1-4; 7 nucleotides line up with TRBD1. Germline-derived CDR1 and CDR2 are LNHNV and YYDKDF (reference sequence). This CDR3 region has 14 residues. The V segment lost 4 bases and the J segment 12 bases; nucleotides outside the gene matches: 11. In DNA form, the CDR3 reads TGTGCCACCAGCAACAGGGGCAGCCTTAGGGAACTGTTTTTT. Translated: CATSNRGSLRELFF.